What follows are 25 T cell receptor beta chains derived from one specimen sequenced in a study of blood T cells in healthy people across ages. For the second PCR, which ran for about 6 to 11 cycles, a sample-barcoded 5' primer and a J-beta primer mix were used. TCRdb processed the 5' RACE reads anew with MiXCR; each CDR3 protein has one entry. The sample lists about 720,000 distinct CDR3 sequences, about a fifth occurring once. Sequenced input: blood. The receptors stem from a man between 70 and 80 years old in good health.

The chain is built from TRBV7-3 and TRBJ1-1; D gene ambiguous. Per germline, CDR1 SGHTA and CDR2 FQGTGA. The V end was cut by 0 bases, the J end by 6 bases, with 8 bases between. This CDR3 has 13 amino acids. This CDR3 is CASSLTGPAEAFF. The CDR3 nucleotides read TGTGCCAGCAGCTTAACAGGGCCCGCTGAAGCTTTCTTT. Together with reference TRBV7-3 and TRBJ1-1, the CDR3 gives the full variable domain: GAGVSQTPSNKVTEKGKYVELRCDPISGHTALYWYRQSLGQGPEFLIYFQGTGAADDSGLPNDRFFAVRPEGSVSTLKIQRTERGDSAVYLCASSLTGPAEAFFGQGTRLTVV.

V usage is TRBV12-3 or TRBV12-4 and J usage is TRBJ2-1; TRBD2 matches 10 bases. Unmatched junction bases numbered 8, after V lost 6 bases and J lost 6 bases. This CDR3 is 15 amino acids long. The CDR3 reads CASSKSSGGRNEQFF. In DNA, the CDR3 is TGTGCCAGCAGCAAGTCTAGCGGGGGACGCAATGAGCAGTTCTTC.

This clonotype has just a few counts. This chain links TRBV6-1 with TRBJ1-5; TRBD1 is a possible D gene (6 bases). The CDR3 has 15 residues. Germline loops: CDR1 MNHNS, CDR2 SASEGT. Deletions cut 6 bases from V and 4 bases from J, with 16 bases between. CDR3 in DNA: TGTGCCAGCAGGATGACAGGAGGGTCTAATCAGCCCCAGCATTTT. This sequence encodes CASRMTGGSNQPQHF.

This clonotype has more than one count but fewer than ten. The chain recombines TRBV4-1 with TRBJ2-1; perhaps TRBD1 as D (6 bases). The J call may be wrong; the DNA end is better matched by TRBJ2-7. The CDR3 covers 17 residues. The V gene's germline CDR1 is MGHRA and CDR2 YSYEKL. The chain's CDR3 is CASSQDVGPTRGYEQYF. For the CDR3, the DNA is TGCGCCAGCAGCCAAGATGTTGGACCCACCAGGGGCTACGAGCAGTACTTC.

This clonotype was observed a handful of times. CDR3 bases: TGTGCCAGCAGCTTAGCTCGACAGGGATCCGAGCAGTACTTC. It is translated as CASSLARQGSEQYF. The chain couples TRBV7-2 to TRBJ2-7; 7 nucleotides align to TRBD1. V dropped 0 bases and J dropped 6; count of bases not matched to a gene: 5. The V gene's germline CDR1 is SGHTA and CDR2 FQGNSA. CDR3 size: 14 residues.

Only a few counts were recorded for this clonotype. This chain uses TRBV7-2 with TRBJ2-5; D is possibly TRBD1 (6 bases). The last part of the DNA fits TRBJ2-1 better; the J call may be wrong. CDR3 size: 16 residues. Germline V gives CDR1 SGHTA, CDR2 FQGNSA. DNA of the CDR3: TGTGCCAGCAGCTTATTGGCCCTGGACAGAAACAATGAGCAGTTCTTC. Translated, it gives CASSLLALDRNNEQFF.

The sample holds a few counts of this clonotype. J is TRBJ2-1 and V is TRBV20-1, with 9 bases lining up with TRBD2. The closer fit of TRBJ2-7 to the DNA end suggests the J call may be wrong. The CDR3 loop spans 13 amino acids. Germline CDR1 reads DFQATT; CDR2 reads SNEGSKA (reference sequence). This chain's CDR3 is CSARVAGEYEQYV. As DNA, the CDR3 is TGCAGTGCTAGAGTAGCGGGAGAGTACGAGCAGTACGTC.

The DNA for the CDR3 is TGTGCCAGCAGTTACGGTAGCCGCGGAGGGGGCTACACCTTC. This encodes CASSYGSRGGGYTF. The chain is built from TRBV6-2 or TRBV6-3 and TRBJ1-2, with D uncertain. The CDR3 is made up of 14 amino acids. Trimming removed 2 bases at V and 8 bases at J, with 15 bases between. Germline lookup yields CDR1 MNHEY and CDR2 SVGEGT.

This clonotype occurred a few times. The rearrangement uses TRBV7-2 and TRBJ1-1; D call uncertain. Per the germline V gene, CDR1 is SGHTA and CDR2 is FQGNSA. The CDR3 runs 13 residues. With 1 base removed from V and 7 bases from J, the gap between germline ends came to 10 bases. CDR3 in amino acids: CASSLVPEGEAFF. The CDR3 region has the DNA TGTGCCAGCAGCTTAGTCCCCGAAGGTGAAGCTTTCTTT.

This clonotype was seen just once. The rearrangement uses TRBV20-1 and TRBJ2-7; D unclear. V gave up 6 bases and J gave up 1 base, with 4 bases separating them. Germline CDR1 is DFQATT and CDR2 is SNEGSKA (reference sequence). This CDR3 has 10 residues. CDR3 sequence (DNA): TGCAGTGCGAGTTCCTACGAGCAGTACTTC. Its translation is CSASSYEQYF.

CDR3 coding DNA: TGCAGTGCTACCGCAGGGGGCACAGATACGCAGTATTTT. This codes for CSATAGGTDTQYF. This rearrangement joins TRBV20-1 to TRBJ2-3; perhaps TRBD1 as D (6 bases). V was trimmed by 4 bases and J by 1 base, leaving 9 bases between them. CDR3 length equals 13 residues. The V gene's germline CDR1 is DFQATT and CDR2 SNEGSKA (reference sequence).

The chain uses TRBV29-1 and TRBJ2-4; either TRBD1 or TRBD2 may fit D (5 bases each). Germline assignment: CDR1 SQVTM and CDR2 ANQGSEA. The length of the CDR3 is 14 residues. The V gene lost 6 bases and the J gene lost 7 bases, with 19 bases spanning the gap. CDR3: CSVRWTNGLNIQYF. CDR3 nucleotides: TGCAGCGTGCGATGGACAAACGGACTTAACATTCAGTACTTC. Combining the CDR3 with reference TRBV29-1 and TRBJ2-4 gives the whole variable domain SAVISQKPSRDICQRGTSLTIQCQVDSQVTMMFWYRQQPGQSLTLIATANQGSEATYESGFVIDKFPISRPNLTFSTLTVSNMSPEDSSIYLCSVRWTNGLNIQYFGAGTRLSVL.

J is TRBJ1-1 and V is TRBV4-2, with 8 bases that match TRBD1. Germline loops: CDR1 LGHNA, CDR2 YNFKEQ. The CDR3 spans 16 residues. V lost 2 bases and J lost 1; bases outside the gene matches: 6. In nucleotides, the CDR3 is TGTGCCAGCAGCCAACCCGACAGGGGCTGGAACACTGAAGCTTTCTTT. It yields the protein CASSQPDRGWNTEAFF.

This clonotype came up a few times. The J gene is TRBJ2-4, the V gene TRBV2; unclear D gene. CDR3 size: 14 residues. Germline lookup yields CDR1 SNHLY and CDR2 FYNNEI. The ends were cut back, 6 bases at V and 0 bases at J, with 9 bases in the middle. DNA for the CDR3: TGTGCCAGCAGGGGGTCGATAGCCAAAAACATTCAGTACTTC. Its protein is CASRGSIAKNIQYF.

This clonotype was seen a few times. The V gene is TRBV9, the J gene TRBJ1-1, with no clear D. V was trimmed by 0 bases and J by 4 bases, leaving 10 bases between them. Germline loops: CDR1 SGDLS, CDR2 YYNGEE. The CDR3 covers 14 residues. In DNA form, the CDR3 reads TGTGCCAGCAGCGTAGTGGTAGGTTCCACTGAAGCTTTCTTT. It is translated as CASSVVVGSTEAFF.

This clonotype was seen more than once but under ten times. The chain's CDR3 is CASSQARLPLFF. CDR3 DNA sequence: TGTGCCAGCAGCCAAGCGCGCCTGCCTCTGTTTTTT. The chain links TRBV3-1 to TRBJ1-4; D is unresolved. Per the germline V gene, CDR1 is LGHDT and CDR2 is YNNKEL (reference sequence). The ends were cut back, 1 base at V and 14 bases at J, with 11 bases in the middle. The length of the CDR3 is 12 residues. The complete variable domain, with remaining parts taken from reference TRBV3-1 and TRBJ1-4, reads DTAVSQTPKYLVTQMGNDKSIKCEQNLGHDTMYWYKQDSKKFLKIMFSYNNKELIINETVPNRFSPKSPDKAHLNLHINSLELGDSAVYFCASSQARLPLFFGSGTQLSVL.

This clonotype was seen only a few times. The chain uses TRBV5-1 and TRBJ2-2; TRBD1 matches at 8 bases. From germline, CDR1 is SGHRS and CDR2 YFSETQ. This CDR3 is 16 amino acids long. Germline trimming cut 4 bases from V and 1 base from J; bases unmatched to any gene: 6. Here the CDR3 reads CASSPSDRVNTGELFF. CDR3 nucleotides: TGCGCCAGCAGCCCATCGGACAGGGTGAACACCGGGGAGCTGTTTTTT. The whole variable domain, remainder taken from reference TRBV5-1 and TRBJ2-2, is KAGVTQTPRYLIKTRGQQVTLSCSPISGHRSVSWYQQTPGQGLQFLFEYFSETQRNKGNFPGRFSGRQFSNSRSEMNVSTLELGDSALYLCASSPSDRVNTGELFFGEGSRLTVL.

The chain links TRBV14 to TRBJ1-1; D remains unclear. Trimming left V 0 bases short and J 4 bases short, with 12 bases between. The CDR3 sequence is 15 residues long. Per the germline V gene, CDR1 is SGHDN and CDR2 is FVKESK. In nucleotides, the CDR3 is TGTGCCAGCAGCCAAGAAAGAAACCTGGCCACTGAAGCTTTCTTT. It is translated as CASSQERNLATEAFF.

A few counts support this clonotype. The chain has TRBV6-5 and TRBJ2-4; 12 nucleotides agree with TRBD2. CDR1 is MNHEY, CDR2 SVGAGI, per germline. The CDR3 has 14 residues. The V segment lost 7 bases and the J segment 3 bases; nucleotides outside the gene matches: 1. The CDR3 protein is CASTSGGDKNIQYF. The CDR3 DNA sequence: TGTGCCAGCACTAGCGGGGGGGACAAAAACATTCAGTACTTC.

This clonotype was seen at least ten times. The chain couples TRBV20-1 to TRBJ2-4; D is uncertain. CDR3 length equals 14 residues. Trimming stripped 6 bases from V and 0 bases from J, with 12 bases between. Looked up from germline, CDR1 is DFQATT and CDR2 is SNEGSKA (reference sequence). CDR3 region: CSATDELAKNIQYF. In nucleotides, the CDR3 is TGCAGTGCCACAGACGAACTAGCCAAAAACATTCAGTACTTC.

This clonotype was observed a handful of times. The chain carries TRBV7-2 and TRBJ2-5, with TRBD1 identical over 8 bases. The germline gives CDR1 SGHTA, CDR2 FQGNSA. V was clipped by 6 bases and J by 4 bases; unmatched bases: 4. This CDR3 contains 13 residues. CDR3 sequence (DNA): TGTGCCAGCAGTTCACAGGGGGGAGAGACCCAGTACTTC. This codes for CASSSQGGETQYF.

This clonotype was seen only a few times. The chain carries TRBV7-9 and TRBJ1-6; weak D call: TRBD1 (6 bases). Germline assignment: CDR1 SEHNR and CDR2 FQNEAQ (reference sequence). V dropped 5 bases and J dropped 0 bases, with 11 bases sitting between them. The CDR3 has 16 amino acids. CDR3 protein: CASSPGVGSYNSPLHF. The CDR3 DNA sequence: TGTGCCAGCAGCCCAGGGGTGGGCTCCTATAATTCACCCCTCCACTTT. Using reference TRBV7-9 and TRBJ1-6 for the parts outside the CDR3, the full variable domain is DTGVSQNPRHKITKRGQNVTFRCDPISEHNRLYWYRQTLGQGPEFLTYFQNEAQLEKSRLLSDRFSAERPKGSFSTLEIQRTEQGDSAMYLCASSPGVGSYNSPLHFGNGTRLTVT.

The gene calls are TRBV20-1 and TRBJ2-5; the match to TRBD2 covers 10 bases. The J call may be wrong; the DNA end is better matched by TRBJ2-1. The germline gives CDR1 DFQATT, CDR2 SNEGSKA (reference sequence). The CDR3 covers 15 residues. CDR3 sequence reads: CSARGLAGAGDEQFF. CDR3 in DNA: TGCAGTGCTAGAGGTCTAGCGGGGGCCGGAGATGAGCAGTTCTTC.

This clonotype was counted ten times or more. The chain couples TRBV7-2 to TRBJ2-5, with unresolved D. Per germline, CDR1 SGHTA and CDR2 FQGNSA. The V end was cut by 1 base, the J end by 1 base, with 7 bases between. This CDR3 has 14 amino acids. This chain's CDR3 is CASSLDFGQETQYF. CDR3 sequence (DNA): TGTGCCAGCAGCTTAGACTTCGGCCAAGAGACCCAGTACTTC.

This clonotype was observed a handful of times. At one end the junction does not follow the germline gene, possibly because of a read error. J is TRBJ1-3 and V is TRBV28; maybe TRBD1 (6 bases). This CDR3 is 15 amino acids long. Germline loops: CDR1 MDHEN, CDR2 SYDVKM. The CDR3 coding sequence is TGTGCCAGCAGTTTATGGGGGGCACAGGGAAACACCGTATATTTT. Its protein product is CASSLWGAQGNTVYF.